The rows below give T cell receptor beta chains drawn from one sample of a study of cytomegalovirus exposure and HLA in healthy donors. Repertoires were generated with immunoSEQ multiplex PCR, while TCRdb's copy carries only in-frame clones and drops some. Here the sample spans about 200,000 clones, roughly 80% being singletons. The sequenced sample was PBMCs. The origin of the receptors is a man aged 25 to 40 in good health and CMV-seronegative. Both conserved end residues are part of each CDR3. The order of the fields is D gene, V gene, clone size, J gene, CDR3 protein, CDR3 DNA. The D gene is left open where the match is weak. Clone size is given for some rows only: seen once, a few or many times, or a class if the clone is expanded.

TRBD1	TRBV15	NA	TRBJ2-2	CATSRAGGYTGELFF	TGTGCCACCAGCAGGGCAGGGGGCTACACCGGGGAGCTGTTTTTT
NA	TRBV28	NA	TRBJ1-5	CASSLSSGYSNQPQHF	TGTGCCAGCAGTTTATCGTCCGGGTATAGCAATCAGCCCCAGCATTTT
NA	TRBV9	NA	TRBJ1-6	CASSDGFRNSPLHF	TGTGCCAGCAGCGACGGTTTCCGAAATTCACCCCTCCACTTT
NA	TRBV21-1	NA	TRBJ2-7	CASSKAGTTDEQYF	TGTGCCAGCAGCAAAGCCGGGACTACCGACGAGCAGTACTTC
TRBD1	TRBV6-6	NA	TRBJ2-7	CASSYSVETGDYEQYF	TGTGCCAGCAGTTACTCAGTGGAGACAGGGGACTACGAGCAGTACTTC
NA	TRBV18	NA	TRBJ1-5	CASSPGGRGDQPQHF	TGTGCCAGCTCACCAGGGGGGAGGGGCGATCAGCCCCAGCATTTT
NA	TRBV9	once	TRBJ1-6	CASTRGGDNSPLHF	TGTGCCAGCACCCGCGGGGGAGATAATTCACCCCTCCACTTT
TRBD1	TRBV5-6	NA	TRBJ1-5	CASSSSTGRNSNQPQHF	TGTGCCAGCAGCTCCTCGACAGGGCGGAATAGCAATCAGCCCCAGCATTTT
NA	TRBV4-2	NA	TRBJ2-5	CASSQELGRGRETQYF	TGTGCCAGCAGCCAAGAACTGGGCAGGGGGAGGGAGACCCAGTACTTC
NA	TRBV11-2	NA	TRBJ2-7	CASSFSRRYEQYF	TGTGCCAGCAGCTTCTCGCGCCGGTACGAGCAGTACTTC
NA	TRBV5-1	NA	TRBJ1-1	CASSLVKNTEAFF	TGCGCCAGCAGCTTGGTCAAGAACACTGAAGCTTTCTTT
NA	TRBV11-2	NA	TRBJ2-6	CASSLGGLSSGANVLTF	TGTGCCAGCAGCTTAGGAGGGTTAAGCTCTGGGGCCAACGTCCTGACTTTC
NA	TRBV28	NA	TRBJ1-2	CASSFPSPTVTNYGYTF	TGTGCCAGCAGTTTCCCTTCCCCGACAGTGACTAACTATGGCTACACCTTC
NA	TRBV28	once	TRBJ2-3	CASSFGRGPVINTQYF	TGTGCCAGCAGTTTCGGGAGGGGGCCTGTTATAAATACGCAGTATTTT
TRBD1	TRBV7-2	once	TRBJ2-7	CASSKTGTASYEQYF	TGTGCCAGCAGTAAGACCGGGACAGCCAGCTACGAGCAGTACTTC
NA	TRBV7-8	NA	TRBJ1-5	CASTKTGINQPQHF	TGTGCCAGCACAAAGACAGGAATTAATCAGCCCCAGCATTTT
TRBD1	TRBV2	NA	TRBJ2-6	CASSATGGAPGANVLTF	TGTGCCAGCAGTGCCACAGGGGGCGCCCCGGGGGCCAACGTCCTGACTTTC
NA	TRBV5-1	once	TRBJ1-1	CASSLQENTEAFF	TGCGCCAGCAGCTTGCAGGAGAACACTGAAGCTTTCTTT
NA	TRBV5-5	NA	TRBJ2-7	CASSPPTGLSSYEQYF	TGTGCCAGCAGCCCACCTACAGGGTTAAGCTCCTACGAGCAGTACTTC
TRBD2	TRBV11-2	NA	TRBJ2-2	CASSAGLAAGELFF	TGTGCCAGCAGCGCCGGACTAGCGGCCGGGGAGCTGTTTTTT
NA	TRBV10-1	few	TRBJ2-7	CASSAGEVEGRTGSEQYF	TGCGCCAGCAGTGCCGGTGAAGTAGAGGGTAGGACCGGAAGCGAGCAGTACTTC
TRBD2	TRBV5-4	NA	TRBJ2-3	CASSSGGGMGRTDTQYF	TGTGCCAGCAGTTCCGGGGGAGGGATGGGACGCACAGATACGCAGTATTTT
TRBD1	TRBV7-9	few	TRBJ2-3	CASSSGQADTDTQYF	TGTGCCAGCAGCTCCGGACAGGCGGACACAGATACGCAGTATTTT
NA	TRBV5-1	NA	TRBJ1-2	CASSLQGSDYGYTF	TGCGCCAGCAGCTTACAGGGATCTGACTATGGCTACACCTTC
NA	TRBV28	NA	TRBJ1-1	CASSFPGMNTEAFF	TGTGCCAGCAGTTTTCCGGGTATGAACACTGAAGCTTTCTTT
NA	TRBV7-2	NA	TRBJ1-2	CASSLVVDYTF	TGTGCCAGCAGCTTAGTAGTTGACTACACCTTC
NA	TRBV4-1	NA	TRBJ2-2	CASSFDTFTGELFF	TGCGCCAGCAGCTTTGACACTTTCACCGGGGAGCTGTTTTTT
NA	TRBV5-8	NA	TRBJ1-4	CASSLLSGYEKLFF	TGTGCCAGCAGCTTGTTATCGGGTTACGAAAAACTGTTTTTT
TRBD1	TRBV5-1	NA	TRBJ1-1	CASSGGQGVSTEAFF	TGCGCCAGCAGCGGCGGACAGGGTGTCAGCACTGAAGCTTTCTTT
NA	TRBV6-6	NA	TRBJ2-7	CASSPGVEQYF	TGTGCCAGCAGTCCAGGGGTCGAGCAGTACTTC
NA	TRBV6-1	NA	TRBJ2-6	CASSAPRGSSGANVLTF	TGTGCCAGCAGTGCCCCTCGAGGAAGCTCTGGGGCCAACGTCCTGACTTTC
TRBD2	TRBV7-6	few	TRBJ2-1	CASSLGLAGGRYNEQFF	TGTGCCAGCAGCCTGGGACTAGCGGGGGGTAGATACAATGAGCAGTTCTTC
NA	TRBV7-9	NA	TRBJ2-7	CASSFRADSNSYEQYF	TGTGCCAGCAGCTTCCGGGCAGACAGTAACTCCTACGAGCAGTACTTC
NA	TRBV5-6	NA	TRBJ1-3	CASSLGPDTIYF	TGTGCCAGCAGCTTGGGGCCCGACACCATATATTTT
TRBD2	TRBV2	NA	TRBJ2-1	CASSPGLAGSSYNEQFF	TGTGCCAGCAGTCCCGGACTAGCGGGCAGCTCCTACAATGAGCAGTTCTTC
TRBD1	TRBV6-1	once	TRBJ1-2	CASRDRGLGYGYTF	TGTGCCAGCAGGGACAGGGGATTGGGCTATGGCTACACCTTC
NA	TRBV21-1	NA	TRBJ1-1	CASSKGAGSTEAFF	TGTGCCAGCAGCAAAGGCGCCGGGAGCACTGAAGCTTTCTTT
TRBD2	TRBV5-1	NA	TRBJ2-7	CASSFETSGGPKSYEQYF	TGCGCCAGCAGCTTCGAGACTAGCGGGGGCCCAAAGAGCTACGAGCAGTACTTC